One and the same sample provided the 11 T cell receptor beta chains below, sequenced in a study of response to subunit inactivated influenza vaccine. TCRdb reprocessed the RT-PCR reads via MiXCR and lists one record per CDR3 protein. In the table there are roughly 700,000 distinct CDR3 sequences, about a sixth of which are singletons. Sequencing used PBMCs from blood, obtained 11 to 12 days after vaccination. The receptors were gathered from a man aged 50 or older who received an inactivated influenza vaccine.

The chain recombines TRBV20-1 with TRBJ2-7, with 8 bases that match TRBD2. There are 16 residues in the CDR3. CDR1 and CDR2 (germline): DFQATT, SNEGSKA (reference sequence). V shed 3 bases, J shed 0 bases, and the junction held 10 bases outside the gene matches. In nucleotides, the CDR3 is TGCAGTGCTAGGGGATGGGGTAGCGGGGCCTCCTACGAGCAGTACTTC. Its translation: CSARGWGSGASYEQYF.

This clonotype appeared a few times. The V call is TRBV4-2, the J call TRBJ1-2; TRBD1 agrees at 9 bases. Germline V gives CDR1 LGHNA, CDR2 YNFKEQ. V trimming: 8 bases; J trimming: 1 base; junction bases outside the gene matches: 11. CDR3 length: 16 amino acids. The CDR3 DNA sequence: TGTGCCAGCGGCCTAGGGACAGGGCGGGATAACTATGGCTACACCTTC. Translated: CASGLGTGRDNYGYTF.

The gene calls are TRBV4-1 and TRBJ2-3, with 10 bases that match TRBD2. The V segment lost 1 base and the J segment 4 bases; nucleotides outside the gene matches: 5. The V gene's germline CDR1 is MGHRA and CDR2 YSYEKL. The CDR3 has 16 residues. CDR3 sequence reads: CASSQVSLAGADTQYF. DNA for the CDR3: TGCGCCAGCAGCCAAGTATCCCTAGCGGGGGCAGATACGCAGTATTTT.

V is TRBV7-2 and J is TRBJ2-1; D not resolved. The CDR3 runs 15 residues. Deletions cut 4 bases from V and 0 bases from J, with 10 bases between. Germline V lookup: CDR1 SGHTA, CDR2 FQGNSA. The CDR3 nucleotides are TGTGCCAGCAGCTCCCTTAGAAGCTCCTACAATGAGCAGTTCTTC. This gives the protein CASSSLRSSYNEQFF.

This clonotype was observed many times. The genes are TRBV20-1 and TRBJ1-5; 7 nucleotides agree with TRBD1. The CDR3 totals 13 residues. Trimming cost V 6 bases and J 5 bases; bases outside gene matches: 7. The germline V gene has CDR1 DFQATT and CDR2 SNEGSKA (reference sequence). DNA of the CDR3: TGCAGTGCATCCAGGGGGTACGATCAGCCCCAGCATTTT. As protein: CSASRGYDQPQHF.

The CDR3 here is CASSQTYFPQGGGDTEAFF. The CDR3, as DNA: TGTGCCAGCAGCCAGACCTACTTCCCACAGGGAGGTGGTGACACTGAAGCTTTCTTT. The J gene is TRBJ1-1, the V gene TRBV11-1, with a tentative D call TRBD1 (6 bases). The CDR3 runs to 19 residues. CDR1 and CDR2 from the germline V gene are SGHAT and FQDESV (reference sequence). V gave up 5 bases and J gave up 3 bases, with 28 bases separating them. Looking up the rest from reference TRBV11-1 and TRBJ1-1 gives the full variable domain: EAEVAQSPRYKITEKSQAVAFWCDPISGHATLYWYRQILGQGPELLVQFQDESVVDDSQLPKDRFSAERLKGVDSTLKIQPAELGDSAMYLCASSQTYFPQGGGDTEAFFGQGTRLTVV.

V and J are TRBV12-3 or TRBV12-4 and TRBJ1-5; D is ambiguous. The CDR3 has 13 amino acids. V was shortened by 2 bases and J by 10 bases, with 12 bases between the two germline ends. The CDR3: CASSLLPWGPQHF. DNA for the CDR3: TGTGCCAGCAGTTTATTACCGTGGGGACCCCAGCATTTT.

This clonotype was recorded a few times. This chain uses TRBV28 with TRBJ1-1, with D possibly matching TRBD1 (6 bases). The germline CDR1 and CDR2 sequences are MDHEN and SYDVKM. CDR3 length: 12 residues. Trimming shortened V by 5 bases and J by 11 bases, and 15 bases separated the two germline ends. CDR3 in DNA: TGTGCCAGCAGTCCCAACAGGGTGGAGGCTTTCTTT. Its protein product is CASSPNRVEAFF.

This clonotype has a handful of counts. The J gene is TRBJ1-4, the V gene TRBV4-1; D not certain. The CDR3 runs 17 residues. CDR1 and CDR2 from the germline V gene are MGHRA and YSYEKL. With 2 bases removed from V and 0 bases from J, the gap between germline ends came to 13 bases. CDR3 region: CASSQSPPSATNEKLFF. The CDR3, as DNA: TGCGCCAGCAGCCAATCGCCGCCAAGTGCAACTAATGAAAAACTGTTTTTT.

Comments on this clonotype: At one end the junction does not follow the germline gene, possibly because of a read error. This rearrangement joins TRBV3-1 to TRBJ2-5; D is ambiguous. Germline V gene data show CDR1 as LGHDT and CDR2 as YNNKEL (reference sequence). The CDR3 contains 11 residues. CDR3 in DNA: TGTGCCAGCAGACAAGAAGAGACCCAGTACTTC. Amino acids: CASRQEETQYF.

The genes are TRBV7-2 and TRBJ2-3; TRBD2 matches at 9 bases. CDR1 SGHTA and CDR2 FQGNSA come from the germline V gene. This CDR3 comprises 15 residues. V gave up 3 bases and J gave up 7 bases; unmatched junction bases: 8. CDR3 in amino acids: CASSFGGRVGNTQYF. CDR3 nucleotides: TGTGCCAGCAGCTTCGGCGGGAGGGTGGGTAATACGCAGTATTTT.